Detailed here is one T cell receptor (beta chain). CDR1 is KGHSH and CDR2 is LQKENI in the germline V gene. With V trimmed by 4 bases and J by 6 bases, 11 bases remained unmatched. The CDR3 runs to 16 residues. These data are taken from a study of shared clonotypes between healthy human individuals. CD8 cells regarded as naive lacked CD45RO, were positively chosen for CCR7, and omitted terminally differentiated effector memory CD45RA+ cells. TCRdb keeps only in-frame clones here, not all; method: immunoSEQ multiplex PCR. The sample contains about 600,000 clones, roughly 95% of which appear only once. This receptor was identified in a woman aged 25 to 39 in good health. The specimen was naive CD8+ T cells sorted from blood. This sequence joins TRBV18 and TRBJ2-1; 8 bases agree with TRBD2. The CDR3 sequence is CASSLRTAGVGNEQFF. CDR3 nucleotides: TGTGCCAGCTCACTCCGTACAGCGGGAGTCGGCAATGAGCAGTTCTTC.